This TCR beta chain was retrieved from a study of T cells after posttransplantation cyclophosphamide. Study outcomes and limitations: Later blood repertoires were often dominated by clones from the donor CD8+ memory compartment.

Turning to this clone: Its antigen is not identified.

Produced via immunoSEQ multiplex PCR; TCRdb's table is partial and in-frame only. This sample has about 21,000 clones, with about 98% found just once. Cells defined as naive were viable CD3+CD4+ or CD3+CD8+ and CCR7+CD45RA+CD45RO-CD95-CD27+CD28+. J was trimmed by 1 base and V by 6 bases; bases with no gene match: 5. The CDR3 covers 14 residues. Looked up from germline, CDR1 is MNHEY and CDR2 is SVGAGI. Sequenced: naive CD8+ T cells sorted from PBMCs. The origin of this receptor is a man aged 40-55 years in good health, CMV-negative, and a related stem cell transplant donor. The rearrangement links TRBV6-5 to TRBJ2-7; 8 bases are shared with TRBD2. The CDR3: CASRQAGASYEQYF. CDR3 nucleotide sequence: TGTGCCAGCAGACAAGCGGGGGCTTCCTACGAGCAGTACTTC.